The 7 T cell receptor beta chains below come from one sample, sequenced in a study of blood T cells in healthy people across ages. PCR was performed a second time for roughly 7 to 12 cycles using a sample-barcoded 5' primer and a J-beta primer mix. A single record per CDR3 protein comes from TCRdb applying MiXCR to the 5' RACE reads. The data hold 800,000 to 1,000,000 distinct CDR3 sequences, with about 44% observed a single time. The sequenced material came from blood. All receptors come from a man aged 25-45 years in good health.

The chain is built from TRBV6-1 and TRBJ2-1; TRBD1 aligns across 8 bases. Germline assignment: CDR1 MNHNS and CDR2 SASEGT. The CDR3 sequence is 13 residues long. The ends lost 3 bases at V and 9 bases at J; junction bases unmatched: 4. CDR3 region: CASSDGQGLEQFF. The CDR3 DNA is TGTGCCAGCAGTGACGGACAGGGTCTTGAGCAGTTCTTC.

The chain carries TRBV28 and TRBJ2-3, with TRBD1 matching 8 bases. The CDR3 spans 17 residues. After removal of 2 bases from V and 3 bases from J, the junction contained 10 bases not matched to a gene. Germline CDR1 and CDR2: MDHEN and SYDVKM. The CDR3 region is CASSLLDSTGDTDTQYF. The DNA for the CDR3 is TGTGCCAGCAGTTTACTCGACTCGACAGGGGATACAGATACGCAGTATTTT.

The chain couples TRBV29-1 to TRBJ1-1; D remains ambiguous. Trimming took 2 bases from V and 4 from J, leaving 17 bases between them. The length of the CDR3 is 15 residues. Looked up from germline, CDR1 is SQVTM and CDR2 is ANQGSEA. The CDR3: CSVESGAGQSTEAFF. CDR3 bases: TGCAGCGTTGAATCGGGAGCTGGCCAGAGCACTGAAGCTTTCTTT. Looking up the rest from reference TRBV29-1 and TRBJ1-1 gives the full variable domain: SAVISQKPSRDICQRGTSLTIQCQVDSQVTMMFWYRQQPGQSLTLIATANQGSEATYESGFVIDKFPISRPNLTFSTLTVSNMSPEDSSIYLCSVESGAGQSTEAFFGQGTRLTVV.

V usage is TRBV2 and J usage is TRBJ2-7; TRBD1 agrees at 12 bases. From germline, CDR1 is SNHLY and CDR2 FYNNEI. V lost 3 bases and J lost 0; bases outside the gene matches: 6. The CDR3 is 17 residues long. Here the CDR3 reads CASSEGQGARDSYEQYF. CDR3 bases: TGTGCCAGCAGTGAGGGACAGGGGGCCAGGGACTCCTACGAGCAGTACTTC.

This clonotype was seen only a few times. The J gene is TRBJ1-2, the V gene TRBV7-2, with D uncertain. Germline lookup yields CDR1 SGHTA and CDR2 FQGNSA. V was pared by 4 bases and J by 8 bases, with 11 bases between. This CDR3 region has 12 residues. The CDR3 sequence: CASSSPFGGYTF. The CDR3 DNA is TGTGCCAGCAGCTCGCCTTTCGGGGGCTACACCTTC. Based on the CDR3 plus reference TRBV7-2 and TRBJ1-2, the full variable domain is GAGVSQSPSNKVTEKGKDVELRCDPISGHTALYWYRQSLGQGLEFLIYFQGNSAPDKSGLPSDRFSAERTGGSVSTLTIQRTQQEDSAVYLCASSSPFGGYTFGSGTRLTVV.

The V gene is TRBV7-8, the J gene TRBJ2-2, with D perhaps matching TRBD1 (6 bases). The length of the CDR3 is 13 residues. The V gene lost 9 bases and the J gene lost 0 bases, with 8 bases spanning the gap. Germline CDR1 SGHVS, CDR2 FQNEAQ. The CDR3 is CASYRANTGELFF. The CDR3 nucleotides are TGTGCCAGTTACAGGGCGAACACCGGGGAGCTGTTTTTT.

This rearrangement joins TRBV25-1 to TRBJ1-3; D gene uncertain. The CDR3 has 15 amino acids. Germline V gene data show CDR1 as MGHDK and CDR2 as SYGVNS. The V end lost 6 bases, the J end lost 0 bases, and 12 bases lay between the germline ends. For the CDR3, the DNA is TGTGCCAGCAGGGCAGCCGGGATCTCTGGAAACACCATATATTTT. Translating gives CASRAAGISGNTIYF.